This T cell receptor (beta chain) was observed in a study of PD-1 blockade in mismatch repair-deficient tumors. Germline V CDR1 and CDR2: MNHGY, SAAAGT. The J segment lost 1 base and the V segment lost 4 bases, leaving 3 bases of the junction unmatched. This CDR3 comprises 15 residues. Clones were read by immunoSEQ multiplex PCR, and TCRdb kept only the in-frame ones, dropping some. Counted here are 65,000 to 80,000 clones, around 73% occurring once; the ten biggest clones make up roughly 5.1%. The table lists this clone with a few counts. Mismatch repair deficiency was confirmed in all patients, by PCR or immunohistochemistry.

The origin of this receptor is an adult with mismatch repair-deficient cancer. This material consisted of peripheral blood, taken 2 weeks after starting pembrolizumab. The chain combines TRBV6-8 with TRBJ2-1; 8 positions agree with TRBD1. DNA of the CDR3: TGTGCCAGCAGTTCCAGGGGGCCTTCCTACAATGAGCAGTTCTTC. This gives the protein CASSSRGPSYNEQFF.